Listed below are T cell receptor beta chains from one sample, sequenced in a study of cytomegalovirus exposure and HLA in healthy donors. Clones were read by immunoSEQ multiplex PCR, and TCRdb kept only the in-frame ones, dropping some. The table has fewer than 200,000 clones, roughly 76% seen once. Sequenced input: PBMCs. All receptors derive from a male donor in good health and CMV-seronegative. The CDR3 runs from the conserved cysteine through the conserved F or W. Fields, in order: D gene, J gene, V gene, clone size, CDR3 protein, CDR3 DNA. A D gene is named only where the DNA matches it firmly. Some rows have no size entry. The others give once, few or many, or a class for an expanded clone.

D gene: TRBD1; J gene: TRBJ1-2; V gene: TRBV7-9; clone size: once; CDR3 protein: CASSSRTGGFVYGYTF; CDR3 DNA: TGTGCCAGCAGCTCTCGGACAGGGGGCTTTGTCTATGGCTACACCTTC
D gene: -; J gene: TRBJ1-3; V gene: TRBV5-4; clone size: -; CDR3 protein: CASSLGHRNSGNTIYF; CDR3 DNA: TGTGCCAGCAGCTTGGGGCACAGGAACTCTGGAAACACCATATATTTT
D gene: TRBD1; J gene: TRBJ2-3; V gene: TRBV7-9; clone size: -; CDR3 protein: CASSTPDRGRRDTQYF; CDR3 DNA: TGTGCCAGCAGCACGCCTGACAGGGGGCGGAGAGATACGCAGTATTTT
D gene: TRBD1; J gene: TRBJ1-1; V gene: TRBV29-1; clone size: -; CDR3 protein: CSVTGYLDTEAFF; CDR3 DNA: TGCAGCGTGACAGGGTATTTGGACACTGAAGCTTTCTTT
D gene: TRBD1; J gene: TRBJ1-4; V gene: TRBV19; clone size: -; CDR3 protein: CASTSGTATNEKLFF; CDR3 DNA: TGTGCCAGTACCTCCGGGACAGCAACTAATGAAAAACTGTTTTTT
D gene: -; J gene: TRBJ2-1; V gene: TRBV7-9; clone size: -; CDR3 protein: CASSVSGYEQFF; CDR3 DNA: TGTGCCAGCAGCGTGAGCGGGTATGAGCAGTTCTTC
D gene: TRBD1; J gene: TRBJ1-1; V gene: TRBV5-1; clone size: -; CDR3 protein: CASSSTGYTEAFF; CDR3 DNA: TGCGCCAGCAGCTCGACAGGGTACACTGAAGCTTTCTTT
D gene: -; J gene: TRBJ2-2; V gene: TRBV7-9; clone size: -; CDR3 protein: CASSLGLGELFF; CDR3 DNA: TGTGCCAGCAGCTTAGGTCTGGGGGAGCTGTTTTTT
D gene: TRBD1; J gene: TRBJ2-5; V gene: TRBV13; clone size: -; CDR3 protein: CASSFDRVMGETQYF; CDR3 DNA: TGTGCCAGCAGCTTCGACAGGGTCATGGGGGAGACCCAGTACTTC
D gene: -; J gene: TRBJ1-5; V gene: TRBV6-5; clone size: -; CDR3 protein: CASSYSTGGNQPQHF; CDR3 DNA: TGTGCCAGCAGTTACTCGACAGGTGGCAATCAGCCCCAGCATTTT
D gene: TRBD1; J gene: TRBJ1-1; V gene: TRBV5-5; clone size: once; CDR3 protein: CASSGGTGTEAFF; CDR3 DNA: TGTGCCAGCAGCGGGGGGACAGGGACTGAAGCTTTCTTT
D gene: -; J gene: TRBJ2-7; V gene: TRBV5-1; clone size: -; CDR3 protein: CASSEQKAYEQYF; CDR3 DNA: TGCGCCAGCAGTGAACAGAAAGCCTACGAGCAGTACTTC
D gene: -; J gene: TRBJ1-2; V gene: TRBV4-2; clone size: -; CDR3 protein: CASSQDYGGRGGYTF; CDR3 DNA: TGTGCCAGCAGCCAAGATTACGGGGGGCGGGGTGGCTACACCTTC
D gene: -; J gene: TRBJ1-3; V gene: TRBV6-4; clone size: once; CDR3 protein: CASRRPEESGNTIYF; CDR3 DNA: TGTGCCAGCAGGCGCCCAGAGGAATCGGGAAACACCATATATTTT
D gene: TRBD1; J gene: TRBJ2-5; V gene: TRBV10-1; clone size: -; CDR3 protein: CASSRDREETQYF; CDR3 DNA: TGCGCCAGCAGCCGGGACAGGGAAGAGACCCAGTACTTC